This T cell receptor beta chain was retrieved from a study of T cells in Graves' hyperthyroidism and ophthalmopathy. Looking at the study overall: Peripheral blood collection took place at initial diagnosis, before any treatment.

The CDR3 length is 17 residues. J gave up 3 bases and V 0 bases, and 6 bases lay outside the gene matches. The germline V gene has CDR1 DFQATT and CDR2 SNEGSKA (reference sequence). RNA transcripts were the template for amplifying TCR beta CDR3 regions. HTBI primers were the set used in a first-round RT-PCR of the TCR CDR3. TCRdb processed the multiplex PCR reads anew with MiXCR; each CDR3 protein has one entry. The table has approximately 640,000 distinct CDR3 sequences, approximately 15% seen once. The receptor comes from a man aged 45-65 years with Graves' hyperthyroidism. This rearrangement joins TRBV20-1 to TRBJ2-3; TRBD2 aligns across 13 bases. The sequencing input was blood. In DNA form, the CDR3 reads TGCAGTGCTAGAGATTGGGGGACTAGCGGGGCAACAGATACGCAGTATTTT. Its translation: CSARDWGTSGATDTQYF.